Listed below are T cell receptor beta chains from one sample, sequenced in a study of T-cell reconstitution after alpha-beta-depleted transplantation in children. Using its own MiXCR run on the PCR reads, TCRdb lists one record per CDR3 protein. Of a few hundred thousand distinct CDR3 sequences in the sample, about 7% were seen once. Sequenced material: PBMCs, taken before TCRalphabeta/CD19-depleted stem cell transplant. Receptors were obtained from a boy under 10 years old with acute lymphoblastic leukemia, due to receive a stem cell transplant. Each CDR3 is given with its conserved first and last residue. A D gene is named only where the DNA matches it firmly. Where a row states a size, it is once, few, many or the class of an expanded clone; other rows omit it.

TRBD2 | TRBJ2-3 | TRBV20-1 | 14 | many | TGCAGTGCTAGACGGGAGGCCTCCACACGTACGCAGTATTTT | CSARREASTRTQYF
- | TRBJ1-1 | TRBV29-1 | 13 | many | TGCAGCGTGCTGGGATACCGGGGCACTGAAGCTTTCTTT | CSVLGYRGTEAFF
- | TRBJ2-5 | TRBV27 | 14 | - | TGTGCCAGCAGTCCCCTGGGCTGGCAAGAGACCCAGTACTTC | CASSPLGWQETQYF
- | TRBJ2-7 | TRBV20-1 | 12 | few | TGCAGTGCTAGCGGGGAAACCTACGAGCAGTACTTC | CSASGETYEQYF
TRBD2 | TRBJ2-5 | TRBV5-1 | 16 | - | TGCGCCAGCAGTTCAAGCGGGGGGGCCGTTAAAGAGACCCAGTACTTC | CASSSSGGAVKETQYF
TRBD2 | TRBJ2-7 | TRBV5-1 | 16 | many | TGCGCCAGCAGCTTGGATCCTAGCGGGGGGGCCTACGAGCAGTACTTC | CASSLDPSGGAYEQYF
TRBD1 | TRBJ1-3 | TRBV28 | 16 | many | TGTGCCAGCAGCCGGAGACAGGGACTGGCTGGAAACACCATATATTTT | CASSRRQGLAGNTIYF
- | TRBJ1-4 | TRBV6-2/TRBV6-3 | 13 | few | TGTGCCAGCAGACCCTACCGGAGTGAAAAACTGTTTTTT | CASRPYRSEKLFF
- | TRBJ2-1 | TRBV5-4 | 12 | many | TGTGCCAGCAGCTTGGGTAGCAATGAGCAGTTCTTC | CASSLGSNEQFF
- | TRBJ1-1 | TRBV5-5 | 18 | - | TGTGCCAGCAGCTTGGGGAGCCTACCCCCTCTAATGAACACTGAAGCTTTCTTT | CASSLGSLPPLMNTEAFF
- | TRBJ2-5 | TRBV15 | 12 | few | TGTGCCACCAGCAGAGATCAAGAGACCCAGTACTTC | CATSRDQETQYF
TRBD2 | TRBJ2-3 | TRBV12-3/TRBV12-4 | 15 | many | TGTGCCAGCAGTTGGGGGGGGTTTGGCACAGATACGCAGTATTTT | CASSWGGFGTDTQYF
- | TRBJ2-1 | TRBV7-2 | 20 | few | TGTGCCAGCAGCTTAGCTCGCCAGAGGGCTACTAGAATAGGGGCTGATGAGCAGTTCTTC | CASSLARQRATRIGADEQFF
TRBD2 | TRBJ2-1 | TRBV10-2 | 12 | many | TGCGCCAGCAGACTAGCGGACAATGAGCAGTTCTTC | CASRLADNEQFF
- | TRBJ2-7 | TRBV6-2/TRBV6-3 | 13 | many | TGTGCCAGCAACCCAGGAGGTGCCAACGAGCAGTACTTC | CASNPGGANEQYF
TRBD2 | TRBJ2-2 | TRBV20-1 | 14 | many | TGCAGTGCCGATAGCGGGGGTTACACCGGGGAGCTGTTTTTT | CSADSGGYTGELFF
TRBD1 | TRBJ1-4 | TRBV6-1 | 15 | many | TGTGCCAGCAGAAACCAGGGGGCGCGGAATGAAAAACTGTTTTTT | CASRNQGARNEKLFF
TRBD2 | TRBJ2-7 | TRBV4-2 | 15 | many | TGTGCCAGCAGCCAAACGGGACTAGCGGTTTACGAGCAGTACTTC | CASSQTGLAVYEQYF
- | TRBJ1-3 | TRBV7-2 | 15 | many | TGTGCCAGCAGCCCCTTGGGCAGCTCTGGAAACACCATATATTTT | CASSPLGSSGNTIYF
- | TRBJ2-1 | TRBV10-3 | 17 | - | TGTGCCATCAGTGAGTTCGGGACCGCGAGCTCCTACAATGAGCAGTTCTTC | CAISEFGTASSYNEQFF
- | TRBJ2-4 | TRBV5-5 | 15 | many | TGTGCCAGCAGCTTAATCAGGGAGAACCTAAACATTCAGTACTTC | CASSLIRENLNIQYF
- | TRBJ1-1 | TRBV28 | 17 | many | TGTGCCAGCAGTTTATGGGGGACCCTAAAAATGAACACTGAAGCTTTCTTT | CASSLWGTLKMNTEAFF
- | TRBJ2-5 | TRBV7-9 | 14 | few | TGTGCCAGCAGCCCCCAAGGAGGTTTGGAGACCCAGTACTTC | CASSPQGGLETQYF
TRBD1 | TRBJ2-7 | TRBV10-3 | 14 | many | TGTGCCATCAGCACCGGGACAGGGCTTTACGAGCAGTACTTC | CAISTGTGLYEQYF
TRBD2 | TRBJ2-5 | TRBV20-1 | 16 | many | TGCAGTGCTAGCGGGCTAGCGGGGGCCTTACAAGAGACCCAGTACTTC | CSASGLAGALQETQYF
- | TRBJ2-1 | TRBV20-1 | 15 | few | TGCAGTGCTAGTACTTGGTTTCCTTCGTACAATGAGCAGTTCTTC | CSASTWFPSYNEQFF
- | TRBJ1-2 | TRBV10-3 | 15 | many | TGTGCCATCATGATGAAGCGAGGGGATAGTTATGGCTACACCTTC | CAIMMKRGDSYGYTF
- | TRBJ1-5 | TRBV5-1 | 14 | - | TGCGCCAGCAGCTTGGGGGTGGGAGATCAGCCCCAGCATTTT | CASSLGVGDQPQHF
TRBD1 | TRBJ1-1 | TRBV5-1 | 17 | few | TGCGCCAGCAGCTCCGGGACAGGGGGCCAAAGGGTCACTGAAGCTTTCTTT | CASSSGTGGQRVTEAFF
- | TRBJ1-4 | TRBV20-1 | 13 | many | TGCAGTGCCCATCAGGGCGCTAATGAAAAACTGTTTTTT | CSAHQGANEKLFF
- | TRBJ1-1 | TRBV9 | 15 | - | TGTGCCAGCAGCGTAGACCCCTCATCAGGCACTGAAGCTTTCTTT | CASSVDPSSGTEAFF
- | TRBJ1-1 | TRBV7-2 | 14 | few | TGTGCCAGCAGCTTAGGGGTGGTAGGGACTGAAGCTTTCTTT | CASSLGVVGTEAFF
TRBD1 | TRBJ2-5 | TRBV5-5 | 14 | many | TGTGCCAGCAGCTTCGGGACAGACCAAGAGACCCAGTACTTC | CASSFGTDQETQYF
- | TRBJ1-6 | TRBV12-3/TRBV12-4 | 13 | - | TGTGCCAGCAGTTTCCATGGGACGTCACCCCTCCACTTT | CASSFHGTSPLHF
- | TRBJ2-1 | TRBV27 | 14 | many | TGTGCCAGCAGTTTATCGAGGGGTTACAATGAGCAGTTCTTC | CASSLSRGYNEQFF
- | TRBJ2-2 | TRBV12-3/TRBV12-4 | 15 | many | TGTGCCAGCAGTCCCCGAAAGAGGGACACCGGGGAGCTGTTTTTT | CASSPRKRDTGELFF
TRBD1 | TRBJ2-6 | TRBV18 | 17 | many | TGTGCCAGCTCGCAGGGACAGGGGGACTCTGGGGCCAACGTCCTGACTTTC | CASSQGQGDSGANVLTF
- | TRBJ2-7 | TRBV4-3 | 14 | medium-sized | TGCGCCAGCAGCCAAGGGTGGTTGGGTTACGAGCAGTACTTC | CASSQGWLGYEQYF
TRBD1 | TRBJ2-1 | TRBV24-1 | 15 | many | TGTGCCACCAGTAGGGGGGCAGGGGGCGGCAATGAGCAGTTCTTC | CATSRGAGGGNEQFF
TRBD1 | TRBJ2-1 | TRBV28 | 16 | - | TGTGCCAGCACTCCTATTTGGACAGGGGAGCCCAATGAGCAGTTCTTC | CASTPIWTGEPNEQFF
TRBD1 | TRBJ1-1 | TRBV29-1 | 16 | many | TGCAGCGTTGAAGATCGGGGACAGGACATGAACACTGAAGCTTTCTTT | CSVEDRGQDMNTEAFF
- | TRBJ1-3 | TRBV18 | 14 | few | TGTGCCAGCTCACGGTCAGAGTCTGGAAACACCATATATTTT | CASSRSESGNTIYF
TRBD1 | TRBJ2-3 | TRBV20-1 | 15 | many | TGCAGTGCGAGCAGGGACAGGGGGCAGGCAGATACGCAGTATTTT | CSASRDRGQADTQYF
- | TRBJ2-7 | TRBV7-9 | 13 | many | TGTGCCAGCAGTCCTGGGGGGTTCTACGAGCAGTACTTC | CASSPGGFYEQYF
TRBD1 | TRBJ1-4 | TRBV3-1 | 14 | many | TGTGCCAGCAGCCAACTTTTCGACAGGGGGCGGCTGTTTTTT | CASSQLFDRGRLFF
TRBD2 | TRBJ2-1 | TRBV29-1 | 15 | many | TGCAGCGTTGACCCTGGACTAGCGGTTTACAATGAGCAGTTCTTC | CSVDPGLAVYNEQFF
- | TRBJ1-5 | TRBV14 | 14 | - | TGTGCCAGCGGGGGGAAGGGCGGCAATCAGCCCCAGCATTTT | CASGGKGGNQPQHF
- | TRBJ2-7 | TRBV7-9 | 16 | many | TGTGCCAGCAGCCCAGACGGGGGGCCGGTCTACTACGAGCAGTACTTC | CASSPDGGPVYYEQYF
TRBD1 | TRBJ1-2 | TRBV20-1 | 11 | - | TGCAGTGCCCAGGGGGACTATGGCTACACCTTC | CSAQGDYGYTF
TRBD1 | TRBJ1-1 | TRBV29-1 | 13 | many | TGCAGCGTTGAGCCAGGGGGGAACACTGAAGCTTTCTTT | CSVEPGGNTEAFF
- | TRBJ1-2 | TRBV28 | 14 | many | TGTGCCAGCAGTTTCGAGGGCAGTGGCTATGGCTACACCTTC | CASSFEGSGYGYTF
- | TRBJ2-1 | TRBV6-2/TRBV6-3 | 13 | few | TGTGCCAGCCGCTGGGACTCCTACAATGAGCAGTTCTTC | CASRWDSYNEQFF
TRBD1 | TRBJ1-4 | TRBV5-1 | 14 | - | TGCGCCAGCAGGCCCGGGACAGACGACGAAAAACTGTTTTTT | CASRPGTDDEKLFF
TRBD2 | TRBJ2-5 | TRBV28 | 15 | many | TGTGCCAGCAGTTTAGGACTAGCGGGGACGGAGACCCAGTACTTC | CASSLGLAGTETQYF
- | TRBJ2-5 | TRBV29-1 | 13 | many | TGCAGCGTTGAAGGGGTAGGGAGAGAGACCCAGTACTTC | CSVEGVGRETQYF